These 7 T cell receptor beta chains share one sample of origin, sequenced in a study of T cell responses to AZD1222 COVID-19 vaccine (dated by TCRdb to about 2021). The time point tag for this specimen amounts to: baseline before first vaccination. Library preparation was by the immunoSEQ multiplex PCR assay. TCRdb took this table from immuneACCESS and kept in-frame rearrangements with V and J called. Such tables lack part of the clones; where checked against another copy, unresolved V genes explain under half of the gap, and the rest is unexplained. For this sample there are more than 150,000 clones; 90% appear just once. The biggest ten clones account for less than 1.6% of the sample. The source material was peripheral blood, sampled on day 0 of AZD1222 vaccination. The receptor source for this set is an adult in good health.

The V call is TRBV19, the J call TRBJ1-3; D unresolved. Germline V lookup: CDR1 LNHDA, CDR2 SQIVND (reference sequence). The CDR3 length is 17 residues. Trimming took off 5 bases at V and 0 bases at J, with 17 bases between the two ends. CDR3 DNA sequence: TGTGCCAGTAGTGCCCAACCTGGGATCAGCTCTGGAAACACCATATATTTT. Amino acid sequence: CASSAQPGISSGNTIYF.

This rearrangement joins TRBV27 to TRBJ1-2; the match to TRBD1 covers 10 bases. The junction had 11 bases not matched to a gene; V was cut back by 7 bases and J by 3 bases. Germline V gives CDR1 MNHEY, CDR2 SMNVEV (reference sequence). The CDR3 is 16 amino acids. The CDR3 sequence is CASTPGGDRGHYGYTF. The CDR3 bases are TGTGCCAGCACCCCTGGGGGGGACAGGGGCCACTATGGCTACACCTTC.

V and J are TRBV5-6 and TRBJ1-1; D is unclear. Trimming took off 5 bases at V and 1 base at J, with 18 bases between the two ends. Germline V gene lookup returns CDR1 SGHDT and CDR2 YYEEEE. CDR3 length: 16 amino acids. CDR3 DNA sequence: TGTGCCAGCAGACACCAACCCGGGGTGGAGAACACTGAAGCTTTCTTT. As protein: CASRHQPGVENTEAFF. Using reference TRBV5-6 and TRBJ1-1 for the parts outside the CDR3, the full variable domain is DAGVTQSPTHLIKTRGQQVTLRCSPKSGHDTVSWYQQALGQGPQFIFQYYEEEERQRGNFPDRFSGHQFPNYSSELNVNALLLGDSALYLCASRHQPGVENTEAFFGQGTRLTVV.

This CDR3 reads CAWRPSGGSPLHF. Written as DNA, the CDR3 is TGTGCCTGGAGACCCTCAGGGGGATCACCCCTCCACTTT. The rearrangement uses TRBV30 and TRBJ1-6; 7 bases are a match to TRBD1. There are 13 residues in the CDR3. In germline, CDR1 is GTSNPN, CDR2 SVGIG (reference sequence). V lost 3 bases to trimming and J lost 10 bases; unmatched junction nucleotides: 6.

The rearrangement uses TRBV5-5 and TRBJ1-3; the D is unclear. CDR1 is SGHKS, CDR2 YYEKEE, per germline (reference sequence). Trimming left V 0 bases short and J 0 bases short, with 16 bases between. The CDR3 has 18 residues. The CDR3 coding sequence is TGTGCCAGCAGCTTGGGGCTGATGGGCCTAAACTCTGGAAACACCATATATTTT. It encodes CASSLGLMGLNSGNTIYF. The variable domain in full, completed from reference TRBV5-5 and TRBJ1-3, reads DAGVTQSPTHLIKTRGQQVTLRCSPISGHKSVSWYQQVLGQGPQFIFQYYEKEERGRGNFPDRFSARQFPNYSSELNVNALLLGDSALYLCASSLGLMGLNSGNTIYFGEGSWLTVV.

The chain is built from TRBV11-3 and TRBJ2-5; TRBD1 matches at 10 bases. This CDR3 has 12 amino acids. V lost 8 bases to trimming and J lost 3 bases; unmatched junction nucleotides: 0. CDR1 and CDR2 (germline): SGHNT, YENEEA. The CDR3 spells CASGTGEETQYF. The CDR3 DNA reads TGTGCCAGCGGGACAGGGGAAGAGACCCAGTACTTC.

The rearrangement joins TRBV7-2 to TRBJ1-6, with TRBD1 matching over 7 bases. CDR1 is SGHTA, CDR2 FQGNSA, per germline. V shed 6 bases and J 12 bases; nucleotides not matched to a gene: 8. There are 13 residues in the CDR3. In DNA form, the CDR3 reads TGTGCCAGCAGTAGCGGACAGGTCGGACCCCTCCACTTT. Its protein product is CASSSGQVGPLHF.